This T cell receptor beta chain emerged from a study of PD-1 blockade in classical Hodgkin lymphoma. Germline V gives CDR1 SGHDN, CDR2 FVKESK. Trimming at V came to 4 bases and at J to 3 bases, leaving 8 bases not matched to a gene. This CDR3 contains 16 residues. Exposure to brentuximab vedotin varied, and each patient had relapsed following autologous stem cell transplantation. The study's findings and limits: Patients who responded completely had about the same baseline diversity as newly diagnosed patients. Healthy donors were reported to have higher baseline TCR diversity than newly diagnosed patients. With respect to the repertoire differences, their causes, possibly disease activity or prior therapy, remain undefined. The study found that TCR diversity rose significantly by C4D1 in CD4+ but not CD8+ cells.

As to this clone: Its matching antigen is unknown.

Assay: immunoSEQ multiplex PCR; the TCRdb copy retains only in-frame clones and omits some. The table lists about 94,000 clones, roughly nine tenths of them singletons, with about 11% in the top ten. The sequence was obtained from a human donor with classical Hodgkin lymphoma. The chain recombines TRBV14 with TRBJ2-3; TRBD1 matches 9 bases. The sequencing used peripheral blood mononuclear cells (PBMCs), collected before the second cycle of nivolumab. The CDR3 protein is CASSRGQGSSTDTQYF. The CDR3, as DNA: TGTGCCAGCAGCCGAGGACAGGGGTCCTCTACAGATACGCAGTATTTT.